This T cell receptor (beta chain) was profiled in a study of cytomegalovirus exposure and HLA in healthy donors. The CDR3 sequence is 13 residues long. Trimming pared 10 bases from V and 1 base from J, leaving 11 bases between. Per the germline V gene, CDR1 is MDHEN and CDR2 is SYDVKM. A note on this clone: Its antigen is unknown.

The PCR had 60 Vbeta and 13 Jbeta primers. TCRdb keeps only in-frame clones here, not all; method: immunoSEQ multiplex PCR. The data contain some 130,000 clones, about 80% of them seen just once; the ten biggest clones take up 2.5% to 3%. General observations from the study: The authors later linked a missense DCLRE1C variant to TCR beta V- and J-gene trimming. Despite most TCR sequences being rare, some public TCRs occurred in many donors. Within an earlier analysis, most TCR beta V segments proved productive either about 87% or about 30% of the time. Later work associated around 18,000 TCR beta sequences with HLA alleles at 0.05 false discovery rate.

The specimen was PBMCs. This chain connects TRBV28 to TRBJ2-1, with a possible D match to TRBD1 (6 bases). The TCR was taken from a man under 40 in good health and CMV-seronegative. CDR3 nucleotide sequence: TGTGCCACCACAGGGCCTTCCTACAATGAGCAGTTCTTC. Encoded protein: CATTGPSYNEQFF. Supplemented by reference TRBV28 and TRBJ2-1, the full variable domain reads DVKVTQSSRYLVKRTGEKVFLECVQDMDHENMFWYRQDPGLGLRLIYFSYDVKMKEKGDIPEGYSVSREKKERFSLILESASTNQTSMYLCATTGPSYNEQFFGPGTRLTVL.